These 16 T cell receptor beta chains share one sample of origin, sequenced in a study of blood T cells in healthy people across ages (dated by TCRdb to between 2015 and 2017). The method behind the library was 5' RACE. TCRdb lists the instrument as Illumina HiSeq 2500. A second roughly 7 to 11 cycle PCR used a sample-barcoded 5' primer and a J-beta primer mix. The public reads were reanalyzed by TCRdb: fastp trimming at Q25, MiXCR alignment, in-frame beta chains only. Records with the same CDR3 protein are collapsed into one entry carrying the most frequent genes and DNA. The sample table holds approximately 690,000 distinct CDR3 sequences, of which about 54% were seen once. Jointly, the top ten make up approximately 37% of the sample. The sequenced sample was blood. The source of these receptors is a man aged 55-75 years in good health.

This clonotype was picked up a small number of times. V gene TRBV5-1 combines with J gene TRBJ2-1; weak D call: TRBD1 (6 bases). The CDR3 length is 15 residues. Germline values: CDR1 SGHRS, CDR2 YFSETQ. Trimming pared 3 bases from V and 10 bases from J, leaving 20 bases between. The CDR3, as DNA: TGCGCCAGCAGCTCCATCCAGCCAGGGGCCGGGGAGCAGTTCTTC. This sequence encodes CASSSIQPGAGEQFF.

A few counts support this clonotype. The CDR3 coding sequence is TGCAGTGCTAGAGGACGATTATTGCGCGGGGAGCTGTTTTTT. This codes for CSARGRLLRGELFF. The V and J genes are TRBV20-1 and TRBJ2-2, with D hard to call. V dropped 1 base and J dropped 7 bases, with 13 bases sitting between them. This CDR3 has 14 residues. Germline assignment: CDR1 DFQATT and CDR2 SNEGSKA (reference sequence).

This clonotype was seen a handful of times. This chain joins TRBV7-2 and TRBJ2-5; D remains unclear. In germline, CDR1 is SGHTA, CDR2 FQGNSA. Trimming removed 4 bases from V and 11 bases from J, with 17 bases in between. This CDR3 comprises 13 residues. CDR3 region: CASSSGPWTQQYF. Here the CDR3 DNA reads TGTGCCAGCAGCTCCGGCCCCTGGACCCAGCAGTACTTC.

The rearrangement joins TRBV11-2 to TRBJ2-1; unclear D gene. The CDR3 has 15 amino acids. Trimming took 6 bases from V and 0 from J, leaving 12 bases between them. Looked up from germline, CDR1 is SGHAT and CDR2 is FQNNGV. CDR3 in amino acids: CASRLRPLSYNEQFF. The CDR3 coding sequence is TGTGCCAGCAGACTTCGACCCCTCTCCTACAATGAGCAGTTCTTC. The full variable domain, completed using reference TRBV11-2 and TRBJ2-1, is EAGVAQSPRYKIIEKRQSVAFWCNPISGHATLYWYQQILGQGPKLLIQFQNNGVVDDSQLPKDRFSAERLKGVDSTLKIQPAKLEDSAVYLCASRLRPLSYNEQFFGPGTRLTVL.

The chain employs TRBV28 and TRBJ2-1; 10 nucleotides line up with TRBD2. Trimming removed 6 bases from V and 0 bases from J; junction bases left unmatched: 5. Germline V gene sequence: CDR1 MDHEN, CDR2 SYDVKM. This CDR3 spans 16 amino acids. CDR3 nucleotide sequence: TGTGCCAGCAGAACAGCGGGGGGGGACTCCTACAATGAGCAGTTCTTC. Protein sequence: CASRTAGGDSYNEQFF.

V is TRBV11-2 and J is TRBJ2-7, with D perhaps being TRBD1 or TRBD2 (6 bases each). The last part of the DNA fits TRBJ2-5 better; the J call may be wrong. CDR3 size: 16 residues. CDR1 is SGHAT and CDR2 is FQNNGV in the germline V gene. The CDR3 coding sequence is TGTGCCAGCAGCCCCACCCGGGGGCTTTATGGAGAGACCCAGTACTTC. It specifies CASSPTRGLYGETQYF.

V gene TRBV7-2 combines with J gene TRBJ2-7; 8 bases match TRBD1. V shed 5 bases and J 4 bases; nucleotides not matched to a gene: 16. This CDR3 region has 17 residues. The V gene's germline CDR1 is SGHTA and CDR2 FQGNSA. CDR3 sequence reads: CASSPPRGQGGRYEQYF. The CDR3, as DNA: TGTGCCAGCAGCCCACCCCGCGGACAGGGCGGAAGGTACGAGCAGTACTTC.

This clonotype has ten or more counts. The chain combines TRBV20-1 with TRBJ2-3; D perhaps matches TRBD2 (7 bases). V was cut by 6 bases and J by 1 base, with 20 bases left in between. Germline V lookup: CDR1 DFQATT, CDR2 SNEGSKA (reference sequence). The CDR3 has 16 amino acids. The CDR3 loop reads CSAPDPLGGGTDTQYF. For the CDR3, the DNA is TGCAGTGCCCCGGACCCGCTAGGGGGGGGCACAGATACGCAGTATTTT.

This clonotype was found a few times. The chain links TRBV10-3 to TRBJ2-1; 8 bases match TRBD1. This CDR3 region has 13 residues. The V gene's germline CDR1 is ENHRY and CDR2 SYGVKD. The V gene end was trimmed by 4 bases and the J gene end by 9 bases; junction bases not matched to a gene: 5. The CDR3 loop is CAISGGTGGEQFF. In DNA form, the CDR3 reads TGTGCCATCAGTGGGGGTACAGGGGGTGAGCAGTTCTTC.

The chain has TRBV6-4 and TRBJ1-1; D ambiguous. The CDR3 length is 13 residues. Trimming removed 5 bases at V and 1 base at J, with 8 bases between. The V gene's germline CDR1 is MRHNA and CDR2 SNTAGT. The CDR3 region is CASSPIPNTEAFF. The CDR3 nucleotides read TGTGCCAGCAGTCCTATACCGAACACTGAAGCTTTCTTT.

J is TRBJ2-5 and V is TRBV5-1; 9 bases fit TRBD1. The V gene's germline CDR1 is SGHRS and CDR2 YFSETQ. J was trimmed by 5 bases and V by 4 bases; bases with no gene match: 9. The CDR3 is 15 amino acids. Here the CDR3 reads CASSEAQGAGETQYF. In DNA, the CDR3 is TGCGCCAGCAGCGAAGCACAGGGGGCAGGGGAGACCCAGTACTTC.

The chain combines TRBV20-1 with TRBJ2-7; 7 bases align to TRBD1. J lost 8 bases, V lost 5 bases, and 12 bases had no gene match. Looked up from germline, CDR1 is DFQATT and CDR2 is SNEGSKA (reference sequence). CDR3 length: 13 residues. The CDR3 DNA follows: TGCAGTGCTTCTCCGTGGGACAGTCCCCAGCAGTACTTC. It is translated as CSASPWDSPQQYF.

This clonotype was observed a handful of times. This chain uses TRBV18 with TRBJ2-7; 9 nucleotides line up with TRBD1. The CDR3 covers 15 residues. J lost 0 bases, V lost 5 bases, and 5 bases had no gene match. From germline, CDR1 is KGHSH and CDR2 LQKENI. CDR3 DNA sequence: TGTGCCAGCTCATACGGGACAGGGATCTCCTACGAGCAGTACTTC. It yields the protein CASSYGTGISYEQYF.

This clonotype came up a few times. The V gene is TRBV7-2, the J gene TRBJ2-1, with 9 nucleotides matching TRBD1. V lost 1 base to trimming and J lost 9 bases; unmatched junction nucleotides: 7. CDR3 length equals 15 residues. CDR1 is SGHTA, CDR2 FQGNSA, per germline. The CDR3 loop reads CASSLDGGQGIEQFF. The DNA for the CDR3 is TGTGCCAGCAGCTTAGATGGGGGACAGGGCATTGAGCAGTTCTTC.

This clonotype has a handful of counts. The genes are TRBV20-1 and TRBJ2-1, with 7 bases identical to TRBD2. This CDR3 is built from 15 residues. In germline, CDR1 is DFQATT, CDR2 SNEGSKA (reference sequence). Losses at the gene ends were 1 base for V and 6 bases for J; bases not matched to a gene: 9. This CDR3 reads CSARAWGRDGNEQFF. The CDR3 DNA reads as TGCAGTGCTAGAGCTTGGGGGAGGGATGGCAATGAGCAGTTCTTC.

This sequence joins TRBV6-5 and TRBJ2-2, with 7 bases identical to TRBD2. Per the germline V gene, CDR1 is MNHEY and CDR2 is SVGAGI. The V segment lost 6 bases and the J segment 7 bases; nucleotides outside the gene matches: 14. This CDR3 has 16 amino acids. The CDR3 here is CASRLETHPGGGELFF. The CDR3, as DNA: TGTGCCAGCAGGCTGGAGACCCACCCGGGGGGCGGGGAGCTGTTTTTT.